The present entry profiles one TCR beta chain with its context. Germline CDR1 reads MNHEY; CDR2 reads SVGAGI. V lost 4 bases to trimming and J lost 6 bases; unmatched junction nucleotides: 5. The length of the CDR3 is 14 residues. Blood sampling took place at baseline, cycle 4 day 1, and cycle 7 day 1. These data come from a study of OX40 agonist ivuxolimab in advanced cancers. Background on the study: Patients undergoing dose escalation presented with hepatocellular carcinoma, melanoma, renal cell or head and neck cancer.

TCRdb's table, derived via immunoSEQ multiplex PCR, lists solely in-frame clones and lacks some. The sample shows over 50,000 clones, more than 75% of them seen only once. The sequencing here drew on CD4+ or CD8+ T cells sorted from blood, taken in a trial of the OX40 agonist ivuxolimab. The source of this sequence is an adult with an advanced solid tumor such as melanoma, head and neck, liver or kidney cancer. This chain uses TRBV6-5 with TRBJ1-5, with 8 bases that match TRBD1. CDR3 region: CASSFGQGGQPQHF. In DNA, the CDR3 is TGTGCCAGCAGTTTCGGACAGGGTGGTCAGCCCCAGCATTTT.